The clone carrying this T cell receptor (beta chain) was seen more than once but under ten times. Antigen: not known. It was with a sample-barcoded 5' primer and a J-beta primer mix that a second PCR of roughly 7 to 11 cycles was run. Per sample, CDR3-containing paired-end reads numbered at least 2.5 million. In TCRdb, the 5' RACE reads were re-called with MiXCR into one record per CDR3 protein. The top ten clones hold roughly 13% of a sample with fewer than 950,000 distinct CDR3 sequences, 35% to 40% of them seen once. This entry is derived from a study of blood T cells in healthy people across ages. Study results and limitations: Long-lived donors exceeded aged donors in naive CD4+ cells and diversity.

Losses at the gene ends were 3 bases for V and 1 base for J; bases not matched to a gene: 3. Germline V gene lookup returns CDR1 SGHNT and CDR2 YYREEE (reference sequence). The CDR3 loop spans 15 amino acids. V usage is TRBV5-4 and J usage is TRBJ2-3; TRBD1 agrees at 9 bases. What was sequenced was blood. The receptor's source is a young man in good health. DNA of the CDR3: TGTGCCAGCAGCTACGGGGACAGGGGCACAGATACGCAGTATTTT. Its protein product is CASSYGDRGTDTQYF.